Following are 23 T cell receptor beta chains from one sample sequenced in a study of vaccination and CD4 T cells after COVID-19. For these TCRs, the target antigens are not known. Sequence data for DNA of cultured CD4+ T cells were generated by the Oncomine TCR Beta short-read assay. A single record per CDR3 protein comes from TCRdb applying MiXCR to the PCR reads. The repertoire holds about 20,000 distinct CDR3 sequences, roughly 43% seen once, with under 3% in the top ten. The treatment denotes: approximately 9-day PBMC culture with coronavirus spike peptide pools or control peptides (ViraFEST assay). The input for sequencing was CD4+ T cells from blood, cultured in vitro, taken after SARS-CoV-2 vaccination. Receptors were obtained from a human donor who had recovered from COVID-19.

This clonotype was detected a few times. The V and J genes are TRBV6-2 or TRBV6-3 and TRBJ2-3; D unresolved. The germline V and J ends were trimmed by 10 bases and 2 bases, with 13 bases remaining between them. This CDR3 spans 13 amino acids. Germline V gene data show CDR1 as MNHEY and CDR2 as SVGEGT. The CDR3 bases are TGTGCCACCCGCCTCGACAACACAGATACGCAGTATTTT. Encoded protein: CATRLDNTDTQYF.

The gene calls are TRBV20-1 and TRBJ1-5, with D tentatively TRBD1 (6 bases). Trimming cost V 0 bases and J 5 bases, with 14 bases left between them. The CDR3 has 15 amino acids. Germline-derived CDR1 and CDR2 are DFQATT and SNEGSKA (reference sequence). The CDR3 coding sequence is TGCAGTGCTAGAGATCGCGGGGGCAGGGATCAGCCCCAGCATTTT. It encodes CSARDRGGRDQPQHF.

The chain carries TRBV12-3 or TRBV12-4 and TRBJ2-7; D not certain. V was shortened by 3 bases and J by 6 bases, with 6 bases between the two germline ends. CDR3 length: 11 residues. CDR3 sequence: CASSFLSEQYF. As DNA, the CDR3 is TGTGCCAGCAGTTTCCTCTCCGAGCAGTACTTC.

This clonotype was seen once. CDR3 DNA: TGTGCCAGCAGCCCCCGACTGGCAGATACGCAGTATTTT. This gives the protein CASSPRLADTQYF. V gene TRBV11-3 combines with J gene TRBJ2-3; D uncertain. In germline, CDR1 is SGHNT, CDR2 YENEEA. Trimming removed 5 bases from V and 4 bases from J, with 10 bases in between. The CDR3 runs 13 residues.

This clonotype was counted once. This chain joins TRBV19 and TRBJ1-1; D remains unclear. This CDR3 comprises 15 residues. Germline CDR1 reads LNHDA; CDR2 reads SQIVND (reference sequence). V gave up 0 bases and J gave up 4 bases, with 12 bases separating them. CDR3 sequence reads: CASSIDLRGVTEAFF. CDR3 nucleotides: TGTGCCAGTAGTATAGACCTGAGAGGAGTCACTGAAGCTTTCTTT. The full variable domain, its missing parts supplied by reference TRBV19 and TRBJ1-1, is DGGITQSPKYLFRKEGQNVTLSCEQNLNHDAMYWYRQDPGQGLRLIYYSQIVNDFQKGDIAEGYSVSREKKESFPLTVTSAQKNPTAFYLCASSIDLRGVTEAFFGQGTRLTVV.

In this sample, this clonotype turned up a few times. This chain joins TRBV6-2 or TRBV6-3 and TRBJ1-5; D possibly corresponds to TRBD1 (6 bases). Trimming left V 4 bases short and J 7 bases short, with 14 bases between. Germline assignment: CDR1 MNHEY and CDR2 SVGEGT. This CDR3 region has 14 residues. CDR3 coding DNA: TGTGCCAGCAGTTCGTTCGGGGGGCAACAGCCCCAGCATTTT. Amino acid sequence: CASSSFGGQQPQHF.

CDR3 amino acids: CSAKPPGQGAEGYTF. DNA of the CDR3: TGCAGTGCCAAACCCCCGGGACAGGGCGCCGAGGGCTACACCTTC. The chain carries TRBV20-1 and TRBJ1-2; 9 nucleotides agree with TRBD1. Germline lookup yields CDR1 DFQATT and CDR2 SNEGSKA (reference sequence). CDR3 length equals 15 residues. V was pared by 6 bases and J by 8 bases, with 16 bases of the junction left unmatched.

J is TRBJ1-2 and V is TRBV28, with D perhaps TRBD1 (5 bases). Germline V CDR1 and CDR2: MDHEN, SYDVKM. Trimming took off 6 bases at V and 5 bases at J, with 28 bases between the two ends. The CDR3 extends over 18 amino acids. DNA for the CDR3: TGTGCCAGCAGACATTATAAGAACCGGGACCCTCAAGGGTATGGCTACACCTTC. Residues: CASRHYKNRDPQGYGYTF.

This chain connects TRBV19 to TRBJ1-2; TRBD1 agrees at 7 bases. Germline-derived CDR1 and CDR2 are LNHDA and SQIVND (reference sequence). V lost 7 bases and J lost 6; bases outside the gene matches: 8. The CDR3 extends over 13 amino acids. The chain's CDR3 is CASNRQGKDGYTF. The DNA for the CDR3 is TGTGCCAGTAACCGACAGGGTAAGGATGGCTACACCTTC.

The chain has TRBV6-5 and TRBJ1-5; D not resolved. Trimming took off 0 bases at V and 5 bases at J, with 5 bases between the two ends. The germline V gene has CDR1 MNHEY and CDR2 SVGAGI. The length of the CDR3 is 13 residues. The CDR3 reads CASSYSLYQPQHF. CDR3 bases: TGTGCCAGCAGTTACTCTTTGTATCAGCCCCAGCATTTT.

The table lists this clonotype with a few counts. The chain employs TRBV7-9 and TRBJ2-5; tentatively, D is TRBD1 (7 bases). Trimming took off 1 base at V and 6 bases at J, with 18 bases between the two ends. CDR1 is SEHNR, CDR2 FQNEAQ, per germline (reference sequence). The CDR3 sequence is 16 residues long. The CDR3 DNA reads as TGTGCCAGCAGCTTAGTCTCGGCAGGGGGGCTTAAGACCCAGTACTTC. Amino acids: CASSLVSAGGLKTQYF.

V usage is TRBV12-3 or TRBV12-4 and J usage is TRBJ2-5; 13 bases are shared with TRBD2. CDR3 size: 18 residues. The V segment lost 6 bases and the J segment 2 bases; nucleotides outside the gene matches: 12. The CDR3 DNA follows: TGTGCCAGCAGCCGAACTCAGACTAGCGGGGGGCCACAAGAGACCCAGTACTTC. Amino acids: CASSRTQTSGGPQETQYF.

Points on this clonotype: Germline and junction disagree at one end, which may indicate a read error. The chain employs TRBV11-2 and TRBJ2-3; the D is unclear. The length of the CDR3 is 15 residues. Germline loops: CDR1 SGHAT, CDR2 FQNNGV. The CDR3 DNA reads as TGCGCCAGCAGCCAAGATCCGGTAGCTGGAGATACGCAGTATTTT. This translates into CASSQDPVAGDTQYF.

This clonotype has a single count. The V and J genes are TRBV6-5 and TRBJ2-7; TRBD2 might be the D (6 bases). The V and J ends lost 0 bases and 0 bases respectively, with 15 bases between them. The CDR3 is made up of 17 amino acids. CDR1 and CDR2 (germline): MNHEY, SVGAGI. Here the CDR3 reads CASSYSLGLPASYEQYF. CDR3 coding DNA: TGTGCCAGCAGTTACTCACTGGGACTTCCAGCCTCCTACGAGCAGTACTTC.

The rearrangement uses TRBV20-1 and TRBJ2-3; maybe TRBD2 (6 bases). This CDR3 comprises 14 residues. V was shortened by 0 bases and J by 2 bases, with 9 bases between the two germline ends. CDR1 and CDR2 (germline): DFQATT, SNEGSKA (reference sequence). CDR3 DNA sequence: TGCAGTGCTAGAGAAGGAGGGGCCACAGATACGCAGTATTTT. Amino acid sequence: CSAREGGATDTQYF.

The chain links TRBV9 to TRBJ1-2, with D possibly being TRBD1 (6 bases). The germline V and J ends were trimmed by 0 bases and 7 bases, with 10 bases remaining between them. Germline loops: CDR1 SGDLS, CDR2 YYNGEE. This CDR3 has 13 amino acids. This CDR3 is CASSVGTGSGYTF. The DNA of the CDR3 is TGTGCCAGCAGCGTAGGAACAGGGAGTGGCTACACCTTC.

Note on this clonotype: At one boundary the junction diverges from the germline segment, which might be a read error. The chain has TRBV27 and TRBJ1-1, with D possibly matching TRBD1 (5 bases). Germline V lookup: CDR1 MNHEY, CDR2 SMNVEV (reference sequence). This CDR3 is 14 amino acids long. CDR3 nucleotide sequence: TGTGCCGGCAGCCCTCCCCGGGGGGGCACTGAAGCTTTCTTT. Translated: CAGSPPRGGTEAFF.

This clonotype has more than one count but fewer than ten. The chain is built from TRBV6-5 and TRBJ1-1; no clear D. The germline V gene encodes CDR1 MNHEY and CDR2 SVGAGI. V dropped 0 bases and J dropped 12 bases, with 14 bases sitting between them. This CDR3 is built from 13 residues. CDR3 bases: TGTGCCAGCAGTTACTCGTTGGTCCCTTTGACTTTCTTT. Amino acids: CASSYSLVPLTFF.

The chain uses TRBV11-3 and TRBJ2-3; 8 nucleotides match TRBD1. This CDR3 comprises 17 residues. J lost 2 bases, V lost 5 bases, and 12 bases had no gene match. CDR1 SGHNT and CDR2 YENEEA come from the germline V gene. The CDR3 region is CASSPGFQGALTDTQYF. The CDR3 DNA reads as TGTGCCAGCAGCCCTGGGTTCCAGGGGGCACTCACAGATACGCAGTATTTT.

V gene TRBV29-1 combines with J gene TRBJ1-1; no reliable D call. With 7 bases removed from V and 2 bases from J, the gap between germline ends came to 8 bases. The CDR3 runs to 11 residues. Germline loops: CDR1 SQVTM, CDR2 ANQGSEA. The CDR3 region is CSAASNTEAFF. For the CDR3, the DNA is TGCAGCGCCGCCTCAAACACTGAAGCTTTCTTT.

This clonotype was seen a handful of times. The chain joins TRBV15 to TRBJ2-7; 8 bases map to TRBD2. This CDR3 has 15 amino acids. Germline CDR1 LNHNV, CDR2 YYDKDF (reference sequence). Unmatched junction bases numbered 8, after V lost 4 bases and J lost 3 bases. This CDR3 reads CATSTSRGGIYEQYF. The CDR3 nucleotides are TGTGCCACCAGCACCAGCCGCGGGGGGATCTACGAGCAGTACTTC.

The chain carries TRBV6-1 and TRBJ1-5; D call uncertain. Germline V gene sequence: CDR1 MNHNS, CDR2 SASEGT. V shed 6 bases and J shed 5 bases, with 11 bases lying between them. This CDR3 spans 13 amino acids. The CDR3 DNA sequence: TGTGCCAGCAGCCTACCTTGGGATCAGCCCCAGCATTTT. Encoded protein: CASSLPWDQPQHF.

The CDR3 loop reads CASSKQGSGEQYF. The DNA for the CDR3 is TGTGCCAGCAGCAAACAGGGTTCTGGCGAGCAGTACTTC. This rearrangement joins TRBV6-1 to TRBJ2-7; a weak D match, TRBD1 (6 bases). Looked up from germline, CDR1 is MNHNS and CDR2 is SASEGT. The CDR3 extends over 13 amino acids. Trimming took off 6 bases at V and 6 bases at J, with 15 bases between the two ends.